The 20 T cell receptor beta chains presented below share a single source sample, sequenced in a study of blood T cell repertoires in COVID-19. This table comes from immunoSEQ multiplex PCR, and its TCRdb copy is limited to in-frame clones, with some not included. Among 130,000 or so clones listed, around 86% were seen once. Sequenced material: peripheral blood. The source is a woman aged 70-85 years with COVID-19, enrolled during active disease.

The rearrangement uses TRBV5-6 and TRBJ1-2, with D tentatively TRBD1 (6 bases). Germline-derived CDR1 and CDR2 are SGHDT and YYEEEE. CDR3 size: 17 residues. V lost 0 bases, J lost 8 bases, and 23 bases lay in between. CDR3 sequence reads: CASSLVGGRPYPLGYTF. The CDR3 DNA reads TGTGCCAGCAGCTTGGTGGGGGGGCGTCCCTATCCTTTGGGCTACACCTTC.

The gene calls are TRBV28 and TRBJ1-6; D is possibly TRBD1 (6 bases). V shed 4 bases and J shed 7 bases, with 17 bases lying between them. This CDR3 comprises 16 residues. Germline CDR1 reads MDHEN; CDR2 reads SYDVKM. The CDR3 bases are TGTGCCAGCAGTTCATCAGGGTATCAGGGGAATTCACCCCTCCACTTT. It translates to CASSSSGYQGNSPLHF.

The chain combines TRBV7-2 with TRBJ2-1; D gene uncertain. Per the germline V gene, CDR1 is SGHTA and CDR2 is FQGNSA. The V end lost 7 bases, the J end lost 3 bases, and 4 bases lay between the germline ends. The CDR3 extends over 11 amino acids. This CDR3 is CASILYNEQFF. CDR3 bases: TGTGCCAGCATCCTCTACAATGAGCAGTTCTTC.

The CDR3 here is CASSLPVATNYGYTF. The CDR3 bases are TGTGCCAGCAGCTTGCCAGTCGCGACAAACTATGGCTACACCTTC. V usage is TRBV5-8 and J usage is TRBJ1-2; D not resolved. The length of the CDR3 is 15 residues. V lost 1 base and J 2 bases, leaving 12 bases between the germline ends. Germline V gene sequence: CDR1 SGHTS, CDR2 YDEGEE.

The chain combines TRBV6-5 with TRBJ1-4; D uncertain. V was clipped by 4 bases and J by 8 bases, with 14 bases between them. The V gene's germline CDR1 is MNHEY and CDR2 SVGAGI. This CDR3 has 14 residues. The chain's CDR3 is CASSSGLVAEKLFF. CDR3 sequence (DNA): TGTGCCAGCAGTTCGGGGTTGGTAGCGGAAAAACTGTTTTTT.

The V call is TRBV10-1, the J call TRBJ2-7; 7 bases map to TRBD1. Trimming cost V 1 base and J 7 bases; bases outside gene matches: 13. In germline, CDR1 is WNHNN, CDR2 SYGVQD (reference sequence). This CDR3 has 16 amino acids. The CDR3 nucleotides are TGCGCCAGCAGTGAGTTTGACCAGGGGGACCCTAGAGAGCAGTACTTC. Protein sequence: CASSEFDQGDPREQYF.

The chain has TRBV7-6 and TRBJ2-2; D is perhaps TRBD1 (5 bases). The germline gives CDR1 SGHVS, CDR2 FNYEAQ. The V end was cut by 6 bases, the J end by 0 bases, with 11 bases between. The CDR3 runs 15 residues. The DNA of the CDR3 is TGTGCCAGCAGGATACAGGAATCGAACACCGGGGAGCTGTTTTTT. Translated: CASRIQESNTGELFF.

As DNA, the CDR3 is TGTGCCAGCAGCTTCGGAACAGCAAGTAGGGAGACCCAGTACTTC. Translated: CASSFGTASRETQYF. V gene TRBV5-6 combines with J gene TRBJ2-5, with D hard to call. The germline V and J ends were trimmed by 2 bases and 5 bases, with 16 bases remaining between them. Germline loops: CDR1 SGHDT, CDR2 YYEEEE. This CDR3 has 15 residues.

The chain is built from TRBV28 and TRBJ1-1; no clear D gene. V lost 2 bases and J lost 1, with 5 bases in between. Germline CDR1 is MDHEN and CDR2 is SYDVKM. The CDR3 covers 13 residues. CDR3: CASSLVKNTEAFF. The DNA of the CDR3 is TGTGCCAGCAGTTTAGTCAAGAACACTGAAGCTTTCTTT.

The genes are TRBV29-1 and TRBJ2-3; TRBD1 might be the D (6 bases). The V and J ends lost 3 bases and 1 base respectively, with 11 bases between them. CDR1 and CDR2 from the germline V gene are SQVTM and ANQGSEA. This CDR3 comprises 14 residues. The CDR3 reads CSVEGPGGTDTQYF. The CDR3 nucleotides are TGCAGCGTTGAGGGGCCAGGGGGCACAGATACGCAGTATTTT.

The CDR3 sequence: CASSVDSGSTEAFF. The CDR3 DNA reads as TGTGCCAGCAGCGTAGACAGTGGTAGCACTGAAGCTTTCTTT. This chain links TRBV9 with TRBJ1-1; D unresolved. V gave up 0 bases and J gave up 4 bases, with 10 bases separating them. CDR3 length equals 14 residues. Germline CDR1 and CDR2: SGDLS and YYNGEE. Filled out from reference TRBV9 and TRBJ1-1, the complete variable domain reads DSGVTQTPKHLITATGQRVTLRCSPRSGDLSVYWYQQSLDQGLQFLIQYYNGEERAKGNILERFSAQQFPDLHSELNLSSLELGDSALYFCASSVDSGSTEAFFGQGTRLTVV.

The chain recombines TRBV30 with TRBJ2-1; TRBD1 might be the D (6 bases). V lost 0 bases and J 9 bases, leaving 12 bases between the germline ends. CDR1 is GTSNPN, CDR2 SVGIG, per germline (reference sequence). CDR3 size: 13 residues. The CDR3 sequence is CAWSVGQFGEQFF. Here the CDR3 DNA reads TGTGCCTGGAGTGTTGGACAGTTCGGTGAGCAGTTCTTC.

The CDR3 here is CAISEGQGAGTGGYTF. DNA for the CDR3: TGTGCCATCAGTGAGGGACAGGGGGCAGGTACTGGTGGCTACACCTTC. This chain links TRBV10-3 with TRBJ1-2; 11 bases match TRBD1. CDR1 and CDR2 (germline): ENHRY, SYGVKD. Trimming removed 2 bases from V and 7 bases from J; junction bases left unmatched: 9. This CDR3 is 16 amino acids long.

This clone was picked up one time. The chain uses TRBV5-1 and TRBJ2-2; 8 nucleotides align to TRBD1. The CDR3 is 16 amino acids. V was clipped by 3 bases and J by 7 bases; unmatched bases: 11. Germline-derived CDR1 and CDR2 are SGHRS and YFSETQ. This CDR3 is CASSSGTGLPGGELFF. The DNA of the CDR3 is TGCGCCAGCAGCTCCGGGACAGGACTCCCGGGCGGGGAGCTGTTTTTT.

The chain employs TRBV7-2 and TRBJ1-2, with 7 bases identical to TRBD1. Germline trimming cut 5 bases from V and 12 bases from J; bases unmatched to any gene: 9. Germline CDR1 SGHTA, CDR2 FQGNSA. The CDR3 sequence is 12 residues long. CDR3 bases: TGTGCCAGCAGCCCGAGACAGGGCGGTAACACCTTC. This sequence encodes CASSPRQGGNTF.

CDR3 in DNA: TGTGCCAGTAGTACCACAGGGGGCTTGTTCACCGGGGAGCTGTTTTTT. Translating it yields CASSTTGGLFTGELFF. The chain has TRBV19 and TRBJ2-2; 9 nucleotides align to TRBD1. V was pared by 4 bases and J by 4 bases, with 7 bases of the junction left unmatched. Looked up from germline, CDR1 is LNHDA and CDR2 is SQIVND (reference sequence). The CDR3 runs to 16 residues.

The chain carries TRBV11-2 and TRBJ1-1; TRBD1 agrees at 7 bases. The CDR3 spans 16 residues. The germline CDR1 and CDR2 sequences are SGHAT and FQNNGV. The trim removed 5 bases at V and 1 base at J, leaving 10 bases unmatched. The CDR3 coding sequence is TGTGCCAGCAGCGATATTGTCCGGACAGGGAACACTGAAGCTTTCTTT. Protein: CASSDIVRTGNTEAFF.

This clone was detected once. The CDR3 DNA follows: TGTGCCAGCAGCTTAGCCGGCGTCGGAGGCAATGAGCAGTTCTTC. It encodes CASSLAGVGGNEQFF. The V call is TRBV7-9, the J call TRBJ2-1; a possible D gene is TRBD2 (5 bases). Trimming left V 0 bases short and J 6 bases short, with 12 bases between. The CDR3 has 15 residues. Germline values: CDR1 SEHNR, CDR2 FQNEAQ (reference sequence).

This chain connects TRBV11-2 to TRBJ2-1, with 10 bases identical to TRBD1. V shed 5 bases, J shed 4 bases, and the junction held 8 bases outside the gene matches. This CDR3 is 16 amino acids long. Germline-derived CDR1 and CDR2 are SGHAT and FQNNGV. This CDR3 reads CASSTTVGQGYNEQFF. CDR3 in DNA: TGTGCCAGCAGCACCACCGTGGGACAGGGGTACAATGAGCAGTTCTTC.

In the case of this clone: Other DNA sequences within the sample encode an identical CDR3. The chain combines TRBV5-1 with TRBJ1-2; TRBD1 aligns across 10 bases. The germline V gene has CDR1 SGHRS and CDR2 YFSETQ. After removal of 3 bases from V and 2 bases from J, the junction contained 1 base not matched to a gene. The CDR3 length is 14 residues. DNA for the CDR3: TGCGCCAGCAGCTCGGGACAGGGGAACTATGGCTACACCTTC. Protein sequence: CASSSGQGNYGYTF.